This T cell receptor beta chain derives from a study of CD8+ T cells in alopecia areata. Study context: Treated patients received oral tofacitinib, 5 to 10 mg twice daily.

Reverse transcription of extracted RNA yielded cDNA, which provided the sequencing template. TCRdb's copy holds only in-frame clones and misses some; the assay was immunoSEQ multiplex PCR. The sample yields about 170,000 clones, about 66% seen once. CDR3 length equals 16 residues. Trimming at V came to 0 bases and at J to 4 bases, leaving 5 bases not matched to a gene. Germline loops: CDR1 MRHNA, CDR2 SNTAGT. From PBMCs, CD4+ and CD8+ T cells were sorted. This clone appeared a few times. Its specificity is unknown. Study results and limitations: Relative to normal scalp, lesional scalp, especially alopecia totalis/universalis, showed higher clonality.

The origin of this receptor is a human donor with alopecia areata. The specimen was CD8+ T cells sorted from blood, collected at week 0. The chain employs TRBV6-4 and TRBJ2-3, with 9 bases aligning to TRBD2. The CDR3 DNA follows: TGTGCCAGCAGTGACTCTGAGCGGGGGGAAGCAGATACGCAGTATTTT. It yields the protein CASSDSERGEADTQYF.